This T cell receptor (beta chain) appears in the sequencing data of a study of molecular identifiers for immune sequencing clone quantification. TCRdb re-called the PCR reads through MiXCR, storing one row per CDR3 protein. The data contain about 320,000 distinct CDR3 sequences, about a fifth of them singletons. Study results and caveats: Spiked Jurkat TCR RNA from one cell was reportedly detectable among around 1 million naive cells. In naive cells, under 1% of molecules belonged to clones above 20 RNA copies, against over 97% in effector cells. Sharing of a barcode by identical TCR molecules could cause highly expanded clone sizes to be underestimated.

Remarks on this clonotype: Its antigen remains unidentified.

The material sequenced was naive CD8+ T cells from blood, with Jurkat cell RNA spiked in. The sample's subset: FACS-sorted CD8+CD4-CCR7+CD45RA+ naive T cells. The receptor was isolated from a human donor in good health. Some libraries in this study had Jurkat cell RNA spiked in.

The CDR3 here is CASKGGQHYEQYF. The CDR3 DNA follows: TGTGCCAGCAAAGGGGGACAGCACTACGAGCAGTACTTC. The chain employs TRBV3-1 and TRBJ2-7; 7 bases fit TRBD1. This CDR3 region has 13 residues. Germline-derived CDR1 and CDR2 are LGHDT and YNNKEL (reference sequence). Germline trimming cut 7 bases from V and 3 bases from J; bases unmatched to any gene: 6.